A single sample gave rise to the 17 T cell receptor beta chains below, sequenced in a study of molecular identifiers for immune sequencing clone quantification. A single record per CDR3 protein comes from TCRdb applying MiXCR to the PCR reads. The table lists about 40,000 distinct CDR3 sequences, about 18% of them singletons. The sequenced material came from naive CD8+ T cells from blood, with Jurkat cell RNA spiked in. Subset of the sample: FACS-sorted CD8+CD4-CCR7+CD45RA+ naive T cells. The receptors originated from a human donor in good health. Some libraries in this study had Jurkat cell RNA spiked in.

Note on this clonotype: It may be a read error: a sequence one base away is much more abundant. CDR3 nucleotide sequence: TGTGTCAGCACACCCGGGCAAGGCATCGAGCAGTACTTC. Translation gives CVSTPGQGIEQYF. The V gene is TRBV28, the J gene TRBJ2-7, with D unresolved. The CDR3 is 13 amino acids. Germline CDR1 is MDHEN and CDR2 is SYDVKM.

This clonotype was detected a few times. The rearrangement joins TRBV20-1 to TRBJ2-7; D unclear. CDR3 size: 12 residues. With 0 bases removed from V and 2 bases from J, the gap between germline ends came to 5 bases. Germline V lookup: CDR1 DFQATT, CDR2 SNEGSKA (reference sequence). CDR3 coding DNA: TGCAGTGCTAGAGATCGTCCCTACGAGCAGTACTTC. The encoded protein is CSARDRPYEQYF.

The chain links TRBV28 to TRBJ1-5; weak D call: TRBD1 (6 bases). Germline CDR1 reads MDHEN; CDR2 reads SYDVKM. V was trimmed by 4 bases and J by 3 bases, leaving 19 bases between them. This CDR3 region has 17 residues. CDR3 in amino acids: CASSSPRGRGFNQPQHF. As DNA, the CDR3 is TGTGCCAGCAGTTCGCCCCGCGGCAGGGGTTTCAATCAGCCCCAGCATTTT.

The chain employs TRBV11-2 and TRBJ2-7, with D hard to call. V was shortened by 0 bases and J by 2 bases, with 11 bases between the two germline ends. This CDR3 contains 15 residues. The germline CDR1 and CDR2 sequences are SGHAT and FQNNGV. Here the CDR3 reads CASSLESSRAYEQYF. The CDR3 DNA sequence: TGTGCCAGCAGCTTAGAGTCCTCCCGAGCCTACGAGCAGTACTTC.

This clonotype was seen ten or more times. The rearrangement links TRBV2 to TRBJ2-1; 16 nucleotides agree with TRBD2. From germline, CDR1 is SNHLY and CDR2 FYNNEI. This CDR3 has 16 amino acids. J gave up 4 bases and V 8 bases, and 5 bases lay outside the gene matches. The CDR3 DNA reads as TGTGCCAGCTCGGGACTAGCGGGAGGGTTATACAATGAGCAGTTCTTC. Translated, it gives CASSGLAGGLYNEQFF.

This clonotype was counted only a few times. The V gene is TRBV27, the J gene TRBJ2-7, with D hard to call. Germline lookup yields CDR1 MNHEY and CDR2 SMNVEV (reference sequence). V was clipped by 7 bases and J by 1 base, with 11 bases between them. This CDR3 is 13 amino acids long. CDR3 DNA: TGTGCCAGCAAAGGTATAGCTTCCTACGAGCAGTACTTC. This translates into CASKGIASYEQYF.

There are many counts of this clonotype. The chain has TRBV7-9 and TRBJ2-1; 11 nucleotides match TRBD2. CDR3 length equals 18 residues. After removal of 1 base from V and 3 bases from J, the junction contained 8 bases not matched to a gene. Germline loops: CDR1 SEHNR, CDR2 FQNEAQ (reference sequence). CDR3 loop: CASSLGPSGRSVYNEQFF. In DNA form, the CDR3 reads TGTGCCAGCAGCTTAGGGCCTAGCGGGAGGTCAGTCTACAATGAGCAGTTCTTC.

This clonotype was recorded at least ten times. The rearrangement uses TRBV28 and TRBJ2-7; TRBD1 matches at 9 bases. Germline lookup yields CDR1 MDHEN and CDR2 SYDVKM. The trim removed 4 bases at V and 4 bases at J, leaving 8 bases unmatched. CDR3 length: 15 amino acids. CDR3 region: CASSYYPGQGYEQYF. DNA for the CDR3: TGTGCCAGCAGTTATTATCCGGGACAGGGTTACGAGCAGTACTTC.

In the case of this clonotype: An end of the junction differs from the germline gene, which may be a read error. This CDR3 is CASGLVAGGQETQYF. DNA for the CDR3: TGTGCCAGCGGCTTAGTGGCGGGAGGCCAAGAGACTCAGTACTTC. The chain employs TRBV7-2 and TRBJ2-5; 8 bases are shared with TRBD2. The CDR3 runs 15 residues. From germline, CDR1 is SGHTA and CDR2 FQGNSA.

This clonotype was seen many times. The chain employs TRBV15 and TRBJ2-3, with 9 nucleotides matching TRBD1. Germline CDR1 is LNHNV and CDR2 is YYDKDF (reference sequence). The CDR3 runs to 15 residues. The V and J ends lost 2 bases and 3 bases, in that order; junction bases with no gene match: 3. DNA for the CDR3: TGTGCCACCAGCAGAACCGGGACAGGGACAGATACGCAGTATTTT. Its protein is CATSRTGTGTDTQYF.

This clonotype was seen repeatedly, ten times or more. The chain carries TRBV7-2 and TRBJ2-1; D not certain. Germline CDR1 reads SGHTA; CDR2 reads FQGNSA. The CDR3 is 13 amino acids. The V gene lost 1 base and the J gene lost 7 bases, with 8 bases spanning the gap. CDR3 in DNA: TGTGCCAGCAGCTTAGGTGTGAGTAATGAGCAGTTCTTC. Amino acid sequence: CASSLGVSNEQFF. Variable domain in full (rest from reference TRBV7-2 and TRBJ2-1): GAGVSQSPSNKVTEKGKDVELRCDPISGHTALYWYRQSLGQGLEFLIYFQGNSAPDKSGLPSDRFSAERTGGSVSTLTIQRTQQEDSAVYLCASSLGVSNEQFFGPGTRLTVL.

In its sample, this clonotype was seen many times. The rearrangement joins TRBV29-1 to TRBJ1-1; D is unresolved. Germline CDR1 is SQVTM and CDR2 is ANQGSEA. This CDR3 has 14 residues. The V end lost 0 bases, the J end lost 8 bases, and 16 bases lay between the germline ends. The CDR3 loop is CSVEDANLPSEAFF. As DNA, the CDR3 is TGCAGCGTTGAAGACGCCAACCTTCCCTCCGAAGCTTTCTTT.

This clonotype was found many times. The chain couples TRBV6-2 or TRBV6-3 to TRBJ1-2; D perhaps matches TRBD1 (5 bases). The V and J ends lost 6 bases and 3 bases respectively, with 11 bases between them. CDR1 is MNHEY, CDR2 SVGEGT, per germline. The CDR3 length is 13 residues. Written as DNA, the CDR3 is TGTGCCAGCAGCCTAAGGGGCTACTATGGCTACACCTTC. Translated: CASSLRGYYGYTF.

This clonotype was counted at least ten times. The rearrangement joins TRBV29-1 to TRBJ1-2, with D perhaps TRBD1 (5 bases). The ends were cut back, 4 bases at V and 6 bases at J, with 12 bases in the middle. Germline V lookup: CDR1 SQVTM, CDR2 ANQGSEA. The CDR3 sequence is 12 residues long. The CDR3 bases are TGCAGCGTTGCCAGGACAAAGGATGGCTACACCTTC. As protein: CSVARTKDGYTF.

The chain combines TRBV9 with TRBJ2-7; TRBD2 matches at 10 bases. With V trimmed by 0 bases and J by 2 bases, 5 bases remained unmatched. This CDR3 has 16 amino acids. CDR1 and CDR2 from the germline V gene are SGDLS and YYNGEE. CDR3 sequence (DNA): TGTGCCAGCAGCGTAGAGCCCCTAGCGGGAGCCTACGAGCAGTACTTC. Its translation: CASSVEPLAGAYEQYF.

Worth noting for this clonotype: A read error may be the cause here, since a much bigger clone is one base away. This chain uses TRBV10-3 with TRBJ2-7; either TRBD1 or TRBD2 may fit D (5 bases each). The CDR3 is 14 residues long. V was clipped by 4 bases and J by 0 bases, with 10 bases between them. Germline V gene lookup returns CDR1 ENHRY and CDR2 SYGVKD. Here the CDR3 DNA reads TGTGCCATCAGTGGGGACCTAAGCTCCTACGAGCAGTACTTC. Translated: CAISGDLSSYEQYF.

This clonotype was seen repeatedly, ten times or more. One end of the junction fails to match germline, which may point to a read error. The V and J genes are TRBV7-9 and TRBJ2-5; 12 bases map to TRBD2. In germline, CDR1 is SEHNR, CDR2 FQNEAQ (reference sequence). The CDR3 runs to 17 residues. This chain's CDR3 is CASSKPRLAGDQGTQYF. The CDR3, as DNA: TGTGCCAGCAGCAAACCCCGACTAGCGGGGGACCAAGGGACCCAGTACTTC. Together with reference TRBV7-9 and TRBJ2-5, the CDR3 gives the full variable domain: DTGVSQNPRHKITKRGQNVTFRCDPISEHNRLYWYRQTLGQGPEFLTYFQNEAQLEKSRLLSDRFSAERPKGSFSTLEIQRTEQGDSAMYLCASSKPRLAGDQGTQYFGPGTRLLVL.